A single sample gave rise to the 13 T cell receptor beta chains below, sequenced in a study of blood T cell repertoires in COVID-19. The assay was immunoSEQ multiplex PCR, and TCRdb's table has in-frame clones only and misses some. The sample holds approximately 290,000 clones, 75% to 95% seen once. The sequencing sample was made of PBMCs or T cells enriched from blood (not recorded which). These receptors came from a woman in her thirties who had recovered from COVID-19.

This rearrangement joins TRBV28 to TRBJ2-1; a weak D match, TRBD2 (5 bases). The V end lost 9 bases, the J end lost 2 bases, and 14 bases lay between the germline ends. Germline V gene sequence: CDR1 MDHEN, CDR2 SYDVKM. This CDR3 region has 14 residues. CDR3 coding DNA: TGTGCCAGTTTTAATTCCGGGACCTACAATGAGCAGTTCTTC. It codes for CASFNSGTYNEQFF.

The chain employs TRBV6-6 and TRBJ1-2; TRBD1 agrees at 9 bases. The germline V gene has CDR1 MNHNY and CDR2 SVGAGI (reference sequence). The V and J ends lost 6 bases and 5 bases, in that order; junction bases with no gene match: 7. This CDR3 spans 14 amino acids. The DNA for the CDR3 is TGTGCCAGCAGCCGGGACAGGGTCGTTTATGGCTACACCTTC. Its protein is CASSRDRVVYGYTF.

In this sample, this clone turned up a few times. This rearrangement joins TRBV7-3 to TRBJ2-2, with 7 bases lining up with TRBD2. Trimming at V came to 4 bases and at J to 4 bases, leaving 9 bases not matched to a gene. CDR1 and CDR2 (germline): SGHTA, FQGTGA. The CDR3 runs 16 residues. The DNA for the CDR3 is TGTGCCAGCAGCTCAGTCCCAACTAGCGTCACCGGGGAGCTGTTTTTT. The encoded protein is CASSSVPTSVTGELFF.

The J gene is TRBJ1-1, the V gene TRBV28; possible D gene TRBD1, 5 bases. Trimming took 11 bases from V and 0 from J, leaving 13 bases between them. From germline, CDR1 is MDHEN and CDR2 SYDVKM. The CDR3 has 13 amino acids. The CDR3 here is CAVETGVNTEAFF. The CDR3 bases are TGTGCCGTAGAAACAGGTGTGAACACTGAAGCTTTCTTT.

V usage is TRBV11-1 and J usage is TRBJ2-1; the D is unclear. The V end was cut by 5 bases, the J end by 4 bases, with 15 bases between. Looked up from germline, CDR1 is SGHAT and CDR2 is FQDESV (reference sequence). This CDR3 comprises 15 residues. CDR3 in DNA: TGTGCCAGCAGCCCCCTGTGGGCTGGGTACAATGAGCAGTTCTTC. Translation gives CASSPLWAGYNEQFF.

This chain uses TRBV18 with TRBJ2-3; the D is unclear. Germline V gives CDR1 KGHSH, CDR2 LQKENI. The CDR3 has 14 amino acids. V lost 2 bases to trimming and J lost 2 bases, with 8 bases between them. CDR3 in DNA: TGTGCCAGCTCACCATCGACACACACAGATACGCAGTATTTT. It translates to CASSPSTHTDTQYF.

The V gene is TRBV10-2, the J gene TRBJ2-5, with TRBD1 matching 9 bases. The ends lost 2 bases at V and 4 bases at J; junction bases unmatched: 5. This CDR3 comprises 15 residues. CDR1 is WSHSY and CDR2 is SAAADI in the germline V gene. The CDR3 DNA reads TGCGCCAGCAGTGAGGCGGGACAGGGTGGAGAGACCCAGTACTTC. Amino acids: CASSEAGQGGETQYF.

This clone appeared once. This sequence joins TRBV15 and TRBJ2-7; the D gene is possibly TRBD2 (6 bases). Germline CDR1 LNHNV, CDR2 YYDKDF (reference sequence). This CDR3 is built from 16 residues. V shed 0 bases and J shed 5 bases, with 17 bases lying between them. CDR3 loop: CATSRDRGTSGNEQYF. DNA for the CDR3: TGTGCCACCAGCAGAGATCGGGGGACCAGCGGCAACGAGCAGTACTTC.

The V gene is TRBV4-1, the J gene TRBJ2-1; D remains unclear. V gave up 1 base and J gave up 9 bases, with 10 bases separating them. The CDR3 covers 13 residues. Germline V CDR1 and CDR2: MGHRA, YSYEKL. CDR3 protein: CASSQVNGGEQFF. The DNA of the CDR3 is TGCGCCAGCAGCCAAGTGAACGGTGGTGAGCAGTTCTTC.

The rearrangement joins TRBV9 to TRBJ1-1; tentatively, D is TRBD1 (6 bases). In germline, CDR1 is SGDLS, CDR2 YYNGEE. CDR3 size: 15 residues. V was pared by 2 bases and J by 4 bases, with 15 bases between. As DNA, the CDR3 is TGTGCCAGCAGCGTCCAACTGGAAGGGGGCACTGAAGCTTTCTTT. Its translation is CASSVQLEGGTEAFF.

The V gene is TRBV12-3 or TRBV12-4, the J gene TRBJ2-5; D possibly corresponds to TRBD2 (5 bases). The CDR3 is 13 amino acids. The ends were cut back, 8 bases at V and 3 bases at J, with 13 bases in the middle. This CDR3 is CASRWGAEETQYF. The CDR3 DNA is TGTGCCAGCCGGTGGGGAGCTGAAGAGACCCAGTACTTC.

Written as DNA, the CDR3 is TGCGCCAGCAGTGAGTCACAGGGGGGGAACACTGAAGCTTTCTTT. Translating it yields CASSESQGGNTEAFF. This chain connects TRBV10-1 to TRBJ1-1, with 8 nucleotides matching TRBD1. CDR3 length: 15 amino acids. CDR1 and CDR2 from the germline V gene are WNHNN and SYGVQD (reference sequence). V shed 0 bases, J shed 1 base, and the junction held 1 base outside the gene matches.

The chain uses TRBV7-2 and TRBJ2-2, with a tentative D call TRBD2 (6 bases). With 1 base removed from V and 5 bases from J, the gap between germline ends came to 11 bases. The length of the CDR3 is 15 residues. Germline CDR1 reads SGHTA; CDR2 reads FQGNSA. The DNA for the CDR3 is TGTGCCAGCAGCTTAGGATACGGGGGAACCGGGGAGCTGTTTTTT. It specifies CASSLGYGGTGELFF.